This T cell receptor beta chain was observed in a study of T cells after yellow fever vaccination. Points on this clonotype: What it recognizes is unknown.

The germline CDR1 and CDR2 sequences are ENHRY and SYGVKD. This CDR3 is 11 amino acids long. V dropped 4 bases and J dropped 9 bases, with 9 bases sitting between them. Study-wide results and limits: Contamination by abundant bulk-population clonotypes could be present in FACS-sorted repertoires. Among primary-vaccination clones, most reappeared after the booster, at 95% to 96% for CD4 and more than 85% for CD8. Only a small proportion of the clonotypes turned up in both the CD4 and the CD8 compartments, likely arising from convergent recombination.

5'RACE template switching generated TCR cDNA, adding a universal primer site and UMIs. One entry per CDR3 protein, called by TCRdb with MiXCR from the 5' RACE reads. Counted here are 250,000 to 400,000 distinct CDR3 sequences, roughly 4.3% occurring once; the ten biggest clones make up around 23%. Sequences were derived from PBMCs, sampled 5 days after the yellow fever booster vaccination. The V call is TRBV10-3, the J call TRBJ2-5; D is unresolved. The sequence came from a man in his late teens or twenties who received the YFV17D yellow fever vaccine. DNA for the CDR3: TGTGCCATCAGTGGTGCTGGGGCCCAGTACTTC. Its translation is CAISGAGAQYF.